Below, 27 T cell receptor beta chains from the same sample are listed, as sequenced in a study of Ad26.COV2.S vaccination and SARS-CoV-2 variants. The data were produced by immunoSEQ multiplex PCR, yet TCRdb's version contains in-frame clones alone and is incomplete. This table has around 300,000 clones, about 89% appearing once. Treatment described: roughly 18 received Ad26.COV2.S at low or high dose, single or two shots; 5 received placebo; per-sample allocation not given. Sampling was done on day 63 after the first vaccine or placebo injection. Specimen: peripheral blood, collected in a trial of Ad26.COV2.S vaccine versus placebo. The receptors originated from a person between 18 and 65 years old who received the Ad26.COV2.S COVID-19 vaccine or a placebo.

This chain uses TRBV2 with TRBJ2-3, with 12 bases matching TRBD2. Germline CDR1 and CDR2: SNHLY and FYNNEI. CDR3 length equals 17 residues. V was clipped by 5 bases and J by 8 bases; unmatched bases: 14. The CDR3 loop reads CASSIVAGLAGGSTQYF. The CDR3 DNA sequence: TGTGCCAGCAGTATAGTTGCGGGGCTAGCGGGAGGGTCTACGCAGTATTTT.

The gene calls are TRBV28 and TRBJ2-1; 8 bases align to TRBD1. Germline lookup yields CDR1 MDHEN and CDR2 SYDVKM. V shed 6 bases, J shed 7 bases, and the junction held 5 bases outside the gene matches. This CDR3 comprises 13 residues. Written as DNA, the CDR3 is TGTGCCAGCAGATTGGACAGGGTAAATGAGCAGTTCTTC. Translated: CASRLDRVNEQFF.

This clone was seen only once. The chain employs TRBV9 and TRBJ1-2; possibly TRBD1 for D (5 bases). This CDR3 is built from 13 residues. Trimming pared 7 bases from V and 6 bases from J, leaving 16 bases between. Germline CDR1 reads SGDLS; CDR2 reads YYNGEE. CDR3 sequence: CASAGFIENGYTF. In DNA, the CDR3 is TGTGCCAGCGCAGGGTTCATTGAGAATGGCTACACCTTC.

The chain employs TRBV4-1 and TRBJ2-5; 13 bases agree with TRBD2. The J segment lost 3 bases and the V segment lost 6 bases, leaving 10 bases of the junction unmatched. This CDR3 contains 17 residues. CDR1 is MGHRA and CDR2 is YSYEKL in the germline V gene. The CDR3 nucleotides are TGCGCCAGCAGTCTCGGACTAGCGGGGGCGGGCGAAGAGACCCAGTACTTC. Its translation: CASSLGLAGAGEETQYF.

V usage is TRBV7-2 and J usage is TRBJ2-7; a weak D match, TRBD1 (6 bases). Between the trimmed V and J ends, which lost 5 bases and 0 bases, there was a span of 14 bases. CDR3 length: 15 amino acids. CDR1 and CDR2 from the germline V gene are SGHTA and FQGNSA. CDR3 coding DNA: TGTGCCAGCAGCATATCTTCGGACAGCTCCTACGAGCAGTACTTC. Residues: CASSISSDSSYEQYF. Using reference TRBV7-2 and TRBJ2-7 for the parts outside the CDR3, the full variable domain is GAGVSQSPSNKVTEKGKDVELRCDPISGHTALYWYRQSLGQGLEFLIYFQGNSAPDKSGLPSDRFSAERTGGSVSTLTIQRTQQEDSAVYLCASSISSDSSYEQYFGPGTRLTVT.

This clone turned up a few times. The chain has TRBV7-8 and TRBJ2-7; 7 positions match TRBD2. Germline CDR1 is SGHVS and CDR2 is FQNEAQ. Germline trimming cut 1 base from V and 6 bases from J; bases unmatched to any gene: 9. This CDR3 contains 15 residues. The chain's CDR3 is CASSLGGEGIREQYF. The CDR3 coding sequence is TGTGCCAGCAGCTTAGGAGGGGAGGGGATCCGCGAGCAGTACTTC. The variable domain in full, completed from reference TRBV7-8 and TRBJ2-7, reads GAGVSQSPRYKVAKRGQDVALRCDPISGHVSLFWYQQALGQGPEFLTYFQNEAQLDKSGLPSDRFFAERPEGSVSTLKIQRTQQEDSAVYLCASSLGGEGIREQYFGPGTRLTVT.

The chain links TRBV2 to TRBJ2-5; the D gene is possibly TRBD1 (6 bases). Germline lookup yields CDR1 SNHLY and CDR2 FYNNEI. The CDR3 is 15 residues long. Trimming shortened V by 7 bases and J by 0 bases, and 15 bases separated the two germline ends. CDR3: CASKRKGGYQETQYF. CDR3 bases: TGTGCCAGCAAGAGAAAAGGGGGATACCAAGAGACCCAGTACTTC. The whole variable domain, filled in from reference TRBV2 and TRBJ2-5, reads EPEVTQTPSHQVTQMGQEVILRCVPISNHLYFYWYRQILGQKVEFLVSFYNNEISEKSEIFDDQFSVERPDGSNFTLKIRSTKLEDSAMYFCASKRKGGYQETQYFGPGTRLLVL.

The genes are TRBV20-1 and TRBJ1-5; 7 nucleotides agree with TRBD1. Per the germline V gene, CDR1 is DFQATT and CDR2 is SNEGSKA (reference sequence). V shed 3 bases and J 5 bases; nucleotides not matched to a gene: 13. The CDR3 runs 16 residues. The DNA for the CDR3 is TGCAGTGCTAGTTTGCCCCTAGGGGGCGCATATCAGCCCCAGCATTTT. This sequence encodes CSASLPLGGAYQPQHF.

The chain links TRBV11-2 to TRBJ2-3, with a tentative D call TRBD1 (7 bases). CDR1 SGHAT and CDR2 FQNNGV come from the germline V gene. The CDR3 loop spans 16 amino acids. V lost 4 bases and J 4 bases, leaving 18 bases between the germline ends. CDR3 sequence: CASSWGDSRRSDTQYF. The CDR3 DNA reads TGTGCCAGCAGCTGGGGGGACAGCCGAAGATCAGATACGCAGTATTTT.

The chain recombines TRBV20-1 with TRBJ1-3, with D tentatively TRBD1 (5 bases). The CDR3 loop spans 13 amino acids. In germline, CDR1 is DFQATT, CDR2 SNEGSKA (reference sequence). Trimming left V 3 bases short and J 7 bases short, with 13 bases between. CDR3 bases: TGCAGTGCTAGTCAAGGGGCCGGGAACACCATATATTTT. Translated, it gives CSASQGAGNTIYF.

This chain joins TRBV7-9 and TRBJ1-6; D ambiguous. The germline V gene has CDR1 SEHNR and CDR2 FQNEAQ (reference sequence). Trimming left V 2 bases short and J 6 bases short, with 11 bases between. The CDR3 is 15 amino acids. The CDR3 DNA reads TGTGCCAGCAGCTTACAGATCCAGTCTAATTCACCCCTCCACTTT. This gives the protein CASSLQIQSNSPLHF.

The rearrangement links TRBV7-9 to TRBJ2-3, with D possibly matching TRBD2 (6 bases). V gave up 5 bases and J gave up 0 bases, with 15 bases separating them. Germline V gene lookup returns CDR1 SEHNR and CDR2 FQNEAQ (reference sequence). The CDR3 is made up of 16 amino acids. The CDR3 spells CASSGRRGTSTDTQYF. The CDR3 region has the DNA TGTGCCAGCAGCGGTAGGAGGGGAACCAGCACAGATACGCAGTATTTT.

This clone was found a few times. The CDR3 DNA follows: TGTGCCAGCTCACAGGACGGACTCTCTGGAAACACCATATATTTT. Translated: CASSQDGLSGNTIYF. The chain carries TRBV18 and TRBJ1-3; D is uncertain. Germline V gene data show CDR1 as KGHSH and CDR2 as LQKENI. V was shortened by 4 bases and J by 0 bases, with 10 bases between the two germline ends. The CDR3 has 15 amino acids.

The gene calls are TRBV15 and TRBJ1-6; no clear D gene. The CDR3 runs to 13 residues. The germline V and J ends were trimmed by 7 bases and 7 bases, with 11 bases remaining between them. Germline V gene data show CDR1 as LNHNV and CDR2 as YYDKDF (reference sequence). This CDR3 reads CATTPRLNSPLHF. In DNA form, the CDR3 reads TGTGCCACCACGCCAAGGTTGAATTCACCCCTCCACTTT.

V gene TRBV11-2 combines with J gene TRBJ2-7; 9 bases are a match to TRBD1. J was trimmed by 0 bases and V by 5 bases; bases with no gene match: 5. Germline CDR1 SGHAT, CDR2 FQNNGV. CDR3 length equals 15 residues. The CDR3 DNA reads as TGTGCCAGCAGCCCCGGGACAGGGCGCTCCTACGAGCAGTACTTC. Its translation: CASSPGTGRSYEQYF.

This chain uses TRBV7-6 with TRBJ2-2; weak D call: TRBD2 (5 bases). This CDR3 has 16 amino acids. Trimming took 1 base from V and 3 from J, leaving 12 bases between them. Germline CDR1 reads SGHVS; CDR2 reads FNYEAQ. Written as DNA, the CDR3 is TGTGCCAGCAGCTTAGATCCAGACTACCACACCGGGGAGCTGTTTTTT. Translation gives CASSLDPDYHTGELFF. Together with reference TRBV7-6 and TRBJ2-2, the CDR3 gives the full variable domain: GAGVSQSPRYKVTKRGQDVALRCDPISGHVSLYWYRQALGQGPEFLTYFNYEAQQDKSGLPNDRFSAERPEGSISTLTIQRTEQRDSAMYRCASSLDPDYHTGELFFGEGSRLTVL.

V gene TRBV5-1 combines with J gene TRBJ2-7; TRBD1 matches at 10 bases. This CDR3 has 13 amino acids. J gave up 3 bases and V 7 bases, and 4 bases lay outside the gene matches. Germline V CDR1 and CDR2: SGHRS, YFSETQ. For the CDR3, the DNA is TGCGCCAGCCGACGGACAGGGGGCTACGAGCAGTACTTC. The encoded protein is CASRRTGGYEQYF.

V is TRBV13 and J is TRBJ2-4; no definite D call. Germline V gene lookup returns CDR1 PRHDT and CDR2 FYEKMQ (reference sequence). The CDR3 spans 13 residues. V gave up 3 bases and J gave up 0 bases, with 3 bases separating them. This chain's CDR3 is CASSFLAKNIQYF. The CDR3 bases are TGTGCCAGCAGCTTTCTAGCCAAAAACATTCAGTACTTC.

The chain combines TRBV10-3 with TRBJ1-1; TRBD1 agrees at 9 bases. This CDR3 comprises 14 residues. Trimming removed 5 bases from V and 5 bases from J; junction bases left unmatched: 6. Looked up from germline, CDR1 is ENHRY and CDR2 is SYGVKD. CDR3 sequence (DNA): TGTGCCATCAGTCCGGGACAGGGAGGAACTGAAGCTTTCTTT. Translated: CAISPGQGGTEAFF.

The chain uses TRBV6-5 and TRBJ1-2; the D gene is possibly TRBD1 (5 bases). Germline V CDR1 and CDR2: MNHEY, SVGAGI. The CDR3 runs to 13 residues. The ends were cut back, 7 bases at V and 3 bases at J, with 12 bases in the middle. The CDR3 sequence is CASIGGEDYGYTF. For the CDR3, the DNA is TGTGCCAGCATTGGGGGGGAGGACTATGGCTACACCTTC.

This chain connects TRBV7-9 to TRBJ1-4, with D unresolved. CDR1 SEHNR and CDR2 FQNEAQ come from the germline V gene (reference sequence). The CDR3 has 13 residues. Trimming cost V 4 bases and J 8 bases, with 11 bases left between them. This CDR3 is CASSSDIGEKLFF. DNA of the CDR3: TGTGCCAGCAGCTCAGATATAGGGGAAAAACTGTTTTTT.

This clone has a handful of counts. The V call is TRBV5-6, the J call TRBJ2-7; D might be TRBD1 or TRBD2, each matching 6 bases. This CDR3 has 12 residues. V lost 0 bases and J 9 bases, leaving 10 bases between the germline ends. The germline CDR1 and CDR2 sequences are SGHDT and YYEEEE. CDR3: CASSLARGGQYF. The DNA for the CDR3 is TGTGCCAGCAGCTTGGCCAGGGGAGGGCAGTACTTC.

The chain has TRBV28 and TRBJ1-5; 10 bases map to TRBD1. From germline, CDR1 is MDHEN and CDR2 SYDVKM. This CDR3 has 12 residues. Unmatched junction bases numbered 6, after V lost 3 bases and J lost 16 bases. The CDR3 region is CASSFHGTGVHF. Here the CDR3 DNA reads TGTGCCAGCAGTTTTCATGGGACAGGGGTTCATTTT.

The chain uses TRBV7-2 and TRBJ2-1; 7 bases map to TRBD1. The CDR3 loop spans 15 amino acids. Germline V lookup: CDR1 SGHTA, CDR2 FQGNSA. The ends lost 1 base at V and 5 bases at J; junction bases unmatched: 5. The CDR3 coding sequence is TGTGCCAGCAGCTTAGAACCGGGACAGCACAATGAGCAGTTCTTC. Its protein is CASSLEPGQHNEQFF.

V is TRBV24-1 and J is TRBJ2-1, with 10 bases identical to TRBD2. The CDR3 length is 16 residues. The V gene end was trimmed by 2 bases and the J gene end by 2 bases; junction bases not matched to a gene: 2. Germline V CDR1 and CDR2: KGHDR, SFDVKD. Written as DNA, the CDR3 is TGTGCCACCAGTGATTGGACTAGCGGACCCTACAATGAGCAGTTCTTC. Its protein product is CATSDWTSGPYNEQFF.

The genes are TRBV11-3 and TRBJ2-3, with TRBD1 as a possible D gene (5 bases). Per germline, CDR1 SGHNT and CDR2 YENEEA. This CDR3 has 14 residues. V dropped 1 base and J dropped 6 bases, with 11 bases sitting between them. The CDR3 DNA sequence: TGTGCCAGCAGCTTAGGCCAGGGTTTCGATACGCAGTATTTT. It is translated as CASSLGQGFDTQYF.

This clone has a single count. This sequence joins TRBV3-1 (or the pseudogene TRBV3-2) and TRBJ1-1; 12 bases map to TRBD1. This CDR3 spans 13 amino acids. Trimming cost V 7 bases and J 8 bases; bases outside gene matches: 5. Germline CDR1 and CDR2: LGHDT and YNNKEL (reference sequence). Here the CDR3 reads CASKRGQGAEAFF. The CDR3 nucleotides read TGTGCCAGCAAGAGGGGACAGGGGGCAGAAGCTTTCTTT.